This T cell receptor (beta chain) was identified in a study of blood T cell repertoires in COVID-19. In the study overall: T cells, B-cell-depleted T cells, or PBMCs supplied cDNA or gDNA.

In the original processing: Reference gene primer amplification gave nucleated cell count estimates. The protocol was immunoSEQ multiplex PCR, while the TCRdb copy is restricted to in-frame clones and leaves out a portion. V and J calls and clone size are given by that table; D and trimming were obtained from the DNA. The sample shows some 200,000 clones, about 85% of them seen only once. Germline V gives CDR1 MNHEY, CDR2 SVGAGI. Trimming took 0 bases from V and 5 from J; bases not matched to a gene: 2. The CDR3 totals 14 residues. Sequenced input: peripheral blood. The sequence was obtained from a man between 45 and 60 years old who had recovered from COVID-19. The chain couples TRBV6-5 to TRBJ2-3; 7 bases are a match to TRBD2. This chain's CDR3 is CASSYSWGGDTQYF. In DNA form, the CDR3 reads TGTGCCAGCAGTTACTCGTGGGGGGGAGATACGCAGTATTTT.